This TCR beta chain was profiled in a study of shared clonotypes between healthy human individuals. The V end lost 5 bases, the J end lost 6 bases, and 11 bases lay between the germline ends. Germline assignment: CDR1 MDHEN and CDR2 SYDVKM. The CDR3 contains 13 residues. TCRdb's table, derived via immunoSEQ multiplex PCR, lists solely in-frame clones and lacks some. This table has 95,000 to 120,000 clones, about 63% appearing once. The V gene is TRBV28, the J gene TRBJ1-5; D gene uncertain. Sample: memory CD8+ T cells sorted from blood. The subset: CD45RO+ cells pooled with CCR7-negative TemRA cells. This sequence originates from a woman aged 25-40 years in good health. Here the CDR3 DNA reads TGTGCCAGCAGTGACACCCGCACTCAGCCCCAGCATTTT. Translated, it gives CASSDTRTQPQHF.